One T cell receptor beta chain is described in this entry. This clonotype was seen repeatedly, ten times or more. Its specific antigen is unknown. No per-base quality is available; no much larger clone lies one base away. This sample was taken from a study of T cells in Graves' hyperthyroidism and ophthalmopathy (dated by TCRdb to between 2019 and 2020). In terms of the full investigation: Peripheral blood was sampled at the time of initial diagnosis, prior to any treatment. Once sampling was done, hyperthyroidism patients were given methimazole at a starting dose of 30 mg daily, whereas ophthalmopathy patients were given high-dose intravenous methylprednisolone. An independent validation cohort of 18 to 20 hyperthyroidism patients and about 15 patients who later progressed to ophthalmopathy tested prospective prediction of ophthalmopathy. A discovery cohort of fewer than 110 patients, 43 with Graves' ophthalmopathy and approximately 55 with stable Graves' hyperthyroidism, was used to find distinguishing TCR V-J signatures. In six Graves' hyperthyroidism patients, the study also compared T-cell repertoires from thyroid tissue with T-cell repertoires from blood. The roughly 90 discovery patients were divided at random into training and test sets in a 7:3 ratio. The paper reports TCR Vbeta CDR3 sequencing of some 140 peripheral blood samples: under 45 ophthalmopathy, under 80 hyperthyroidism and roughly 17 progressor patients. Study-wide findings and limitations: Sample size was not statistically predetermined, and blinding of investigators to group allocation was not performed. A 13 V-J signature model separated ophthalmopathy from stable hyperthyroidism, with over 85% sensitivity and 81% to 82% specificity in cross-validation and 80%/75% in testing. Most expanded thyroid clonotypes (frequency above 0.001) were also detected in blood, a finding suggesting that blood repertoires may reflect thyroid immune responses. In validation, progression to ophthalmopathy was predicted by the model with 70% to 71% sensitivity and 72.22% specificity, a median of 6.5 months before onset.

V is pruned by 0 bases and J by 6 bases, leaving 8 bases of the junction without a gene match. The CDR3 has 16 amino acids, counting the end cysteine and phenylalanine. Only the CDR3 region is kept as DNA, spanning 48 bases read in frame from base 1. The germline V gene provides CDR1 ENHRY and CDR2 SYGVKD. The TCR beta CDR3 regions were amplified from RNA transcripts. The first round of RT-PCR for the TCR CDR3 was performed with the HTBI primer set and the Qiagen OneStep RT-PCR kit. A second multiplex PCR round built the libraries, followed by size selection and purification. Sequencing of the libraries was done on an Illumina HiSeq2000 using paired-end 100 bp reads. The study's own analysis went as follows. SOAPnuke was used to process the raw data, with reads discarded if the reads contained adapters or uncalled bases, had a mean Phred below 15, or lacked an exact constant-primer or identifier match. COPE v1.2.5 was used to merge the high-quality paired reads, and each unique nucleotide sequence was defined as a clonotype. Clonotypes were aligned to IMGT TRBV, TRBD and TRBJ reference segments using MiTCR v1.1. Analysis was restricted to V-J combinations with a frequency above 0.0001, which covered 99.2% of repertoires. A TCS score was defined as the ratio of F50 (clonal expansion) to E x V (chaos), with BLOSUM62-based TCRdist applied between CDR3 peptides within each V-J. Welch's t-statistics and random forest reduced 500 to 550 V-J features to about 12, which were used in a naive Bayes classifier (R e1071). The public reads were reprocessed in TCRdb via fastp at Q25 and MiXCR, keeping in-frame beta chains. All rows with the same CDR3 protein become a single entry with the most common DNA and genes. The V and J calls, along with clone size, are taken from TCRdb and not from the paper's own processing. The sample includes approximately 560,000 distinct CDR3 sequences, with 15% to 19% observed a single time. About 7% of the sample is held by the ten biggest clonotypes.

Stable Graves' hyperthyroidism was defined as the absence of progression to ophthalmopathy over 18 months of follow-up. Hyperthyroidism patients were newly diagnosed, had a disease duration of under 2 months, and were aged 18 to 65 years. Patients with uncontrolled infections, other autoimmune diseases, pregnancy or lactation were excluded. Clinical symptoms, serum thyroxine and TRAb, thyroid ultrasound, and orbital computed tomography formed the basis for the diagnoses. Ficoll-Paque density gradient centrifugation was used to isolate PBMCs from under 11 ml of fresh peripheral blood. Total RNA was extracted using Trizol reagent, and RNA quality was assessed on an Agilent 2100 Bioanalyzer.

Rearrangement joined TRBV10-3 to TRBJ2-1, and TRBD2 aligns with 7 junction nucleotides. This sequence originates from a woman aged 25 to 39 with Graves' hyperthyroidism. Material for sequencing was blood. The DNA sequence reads TGTGCCATCAGTGAGTCGGGCCCGGGAGGCCTCAATGAGCAGTTCTTC. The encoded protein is CAISESGPGGLNEQFF.